Listed here are 7 T cell receptor beta chains from one sample, sequenced in a study of T-cell reconstitution after alpha-beta-depleted transplantation in children. A TCRbeta library incorporating unique molecular identifiers was prepared. Each CDR3 protein gets one entry after TCRdb re-called the PCR reads with MiXCR. The data show about 360,000 distinct CDR3 sequences, with more than 10% seen just once and 4% to 5.5% held by the top ten. The sample here was PBMCs, taken from the stem cell graft. The receptor set was obtained from a human donor who donated a stem cell graft to a child with Fanconi anemia.

CDR3 in DNA: TGTGCCAGCAAAGGGCCTACGCGGGATCAGCCCCAGCATTTT. Translation gives CASKGPTRDQPQHF. The gene calls are TRBV2 and TRBJ1-5; D not resolved. Germline V gives CDR1 SNHLY, CDR2 FYNNEI. CDR3 length equals 14 residues. V lost 7 bases and J lost 5, with 15 bases in between.

This clonotype was found many times. The chain uses TRBV10-3 and TRBJ2-3; a possible D gene is TRBD2 (6 bases). There are 14 residues in the CDR3. Deletions cut 9 bases from V and 0 bases from J, with 13 bases between. Germline V gene lookup returns CDR1 ENHRY and CDR2 SYGVKD. The CDR3 protein is CAIGRSGSTDTQYF. The DNA of the CDR3 is TGTGCCATAGGCCGGAGCGGGAGCACAGATACGCAGTATTTT.

This clonotype was counted only a few times. The CDR3 nucleotides read TGTGCCAGCAGTTACGGACGCGGGCCACCAGCTTTCTTT. Residues: CASSYGRGPPAFF. The chain links TRBV12-3 or TRBV12-4 to TRBJ1-1; no firm D call. Trimming cost V 4 bases and J 10 bases, with 16 bases left between them. The CDR3 loop spans 13 amino acids.

This clonotype was seen more than once but under ten times. The V gene is TRBV7-2, the J gene TRBJ2-1; TRBD1 or TRBD2 may be the D gene (5 bases each). The CDR3 runs to 14 residues. Trimming removed 1 base at V and 5 bases at J, with 9 bases between. CDR1 is SGHTA, CDR2 FQGNSA, per germline. The CDR3 DNA reads as TGTGCCAGCAGCTTAGGTCGGGGCCACAATGAGCAGTTCTTC. This gives the protein CASSLGRGHNEQFF.

This clonotype was detected many times. CDR3 DNA: TGCGCCAGCAGCTCTAGCGGGGGGACCGTGAGAGAGACCCAGTACTTC. This encodes CASSSSGGTVRETQYF. The chain combines TRBV5-1 with TRBJ2-5, with 11 bases fitting TRBD2. The germline gives CDR1 SGHRS, CDR2 YFSETQ. The V gene end was trimmed by 3 bases and the J gene end by 4 bases; junction bases not matched to a gene: 8. The CDR3 has 16 amino acids.

This clonotype has ten or more counts. V and J are TRBV29-1 and TRBJ1-1; D remains ambiguous. Looked up from germline, CDR1 is SQVTM and CDR2 is ANQGSEA. V was trimmed by 0 bases and J by 1 base, leaving 15 bases between them. This CDR3 is 16 amino acids long. The CDR3 sequence: CSVEDRFGLGNTEAFF. CDR3 DNA sequence: TGCAGCGTTGAAGATAGGTTCGGACTCGGGAACACTGAAGCTTTCTTT.

This clonotype has only one observation. The chain carries TRBV10-3 and TRBJ1-4, with D possibly being TRBD1 (5 bases). This CDR3 is built from 14 residues. The V end was cut by 2 bases, the J end by 4 bases, with 8 bases between. Germline V lookup: CDR1 ENHRY, CDR2 SYGVKD. CDR3 bases: TGTGCCATCAGTGAGGGGGCAGTTAATGAAAAACTGTTTTTT. Amino acid sequence: CAISEGAVNEKLFF.